This paragraph reports one T cell receptor beta chain. The read ends 3 residues shy of where the CDR3 ends; the end is completed using the germline J gene. This sample was taken from a study of Tregs in tolerant kidney transplant recipients. The V gene lost 1 base and the J gene lost 5 bases, with 12 bases spanning the gap. The length of the CDR3 is 13 residues. Germline loops: CDR1 GTSNPN, CDR2 SVGIG (reference sequence). TCRdb keeps only in-frame clones here, not all; method: immunoSEQ multiplex PCR. The sample includes about 48,000 clones. The sequences come from CD4+ T cells from blood, collected before the transplant. The V and J genes are TRBV30 and TRBJ2-7; possible D gene TRBD1, 6 bases. The TCR sequence derives from a human donor who received a combined kidney and bone marrow transplant. CDR3 DNA, as far as it was read: TGTGCCTGGAGTGCCGGGACACGCGACGAG. Translating it yields CAWSAGTRDE. The whole CDR3 sequence reads CAWSAGTRDEQYF.